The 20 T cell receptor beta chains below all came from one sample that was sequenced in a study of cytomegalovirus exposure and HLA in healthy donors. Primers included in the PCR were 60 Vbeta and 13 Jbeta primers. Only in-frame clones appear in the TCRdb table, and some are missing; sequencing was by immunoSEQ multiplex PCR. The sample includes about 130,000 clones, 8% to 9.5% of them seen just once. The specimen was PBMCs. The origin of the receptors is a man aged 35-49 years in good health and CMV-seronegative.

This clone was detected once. The CDR3 region is CASSATGGVDTQYF. DNA of the CDR3: TGTGCCAGTAGTGCGACAGGGGGCGTCGATACGCAGTATTTT. V usage is TRBV19 and J usage is TRBJ2-3; 10 nucleotides line up with TRBD1. The germline V gene encodes CDR1 LNHDA and CDR2 SQIVND (reference sequence). The CDR3 is 14 amino acids. The J segment lost 6 bases and the V segment lost 5 bases, leaving 5 bases of the junction unmatched.

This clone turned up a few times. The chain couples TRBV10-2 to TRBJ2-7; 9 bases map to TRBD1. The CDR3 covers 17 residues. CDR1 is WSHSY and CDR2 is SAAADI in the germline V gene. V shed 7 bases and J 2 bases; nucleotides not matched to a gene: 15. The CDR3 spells CASNGPSGTGMTYEQYF. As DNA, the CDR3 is TGCGCCAGCAATGGGCCTTCTGGGACAGGGATGACCTACGAGCAGTACTTC.

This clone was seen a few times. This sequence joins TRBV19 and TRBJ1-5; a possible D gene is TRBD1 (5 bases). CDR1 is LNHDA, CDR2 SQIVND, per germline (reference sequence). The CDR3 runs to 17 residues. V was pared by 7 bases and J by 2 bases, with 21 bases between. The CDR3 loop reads CASNAPFGGEGNQPQHF. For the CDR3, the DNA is TGTGCCAGTAACGCCCCATTTGGAGGGGAAGGCAATCAGCCCCAGCATTTT.

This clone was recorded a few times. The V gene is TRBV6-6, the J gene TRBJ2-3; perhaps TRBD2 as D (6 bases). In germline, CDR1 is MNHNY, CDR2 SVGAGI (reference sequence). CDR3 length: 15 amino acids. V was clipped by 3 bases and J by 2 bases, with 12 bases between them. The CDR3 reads CASSYSPGVTDTQYF. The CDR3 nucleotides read TGTGCCAGCAGTTATTCCCCGGGGGTCACAGATACGCAGTATTTT.

CDR3 in amino acids: CASRTGTNRGIYF. Written as DNA, the CDR3 is TGTGCCAGCCGAACCGGGACAAATAGGGGCATATATTTT. This chain uses TRBV28 with TRBJ1-3, with D perhaps TRBD1 (6 bases). The CDR3 loop spans 13 amino acids. Trimming took 8 bases from V and 12 from J, leaving 20 bases between them. Per the germline V gene, CDR1 is MDHEN and CDR2 is SYDVKM.

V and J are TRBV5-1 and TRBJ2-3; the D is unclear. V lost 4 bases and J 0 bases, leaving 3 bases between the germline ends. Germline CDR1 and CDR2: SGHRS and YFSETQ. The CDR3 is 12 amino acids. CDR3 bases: TGCGCCAGCAGCACAAGCACAGATACGCAGTATTTT. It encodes CASSTSTDTQYF.

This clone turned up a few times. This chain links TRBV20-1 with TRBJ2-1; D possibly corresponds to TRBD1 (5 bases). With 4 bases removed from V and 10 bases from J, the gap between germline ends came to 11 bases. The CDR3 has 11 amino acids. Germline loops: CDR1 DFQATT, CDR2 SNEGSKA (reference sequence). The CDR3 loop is CSAISAGEQFF. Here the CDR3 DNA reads TGCAGTGCTATTTCCGCAGGGGAGCAGTTCTTC.

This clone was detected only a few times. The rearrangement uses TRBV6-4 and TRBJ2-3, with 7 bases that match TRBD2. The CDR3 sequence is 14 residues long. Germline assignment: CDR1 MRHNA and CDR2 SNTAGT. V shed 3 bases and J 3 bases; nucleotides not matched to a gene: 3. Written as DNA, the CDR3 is TGTGCCAGCAGTGAGGGGGGAGGGACAGATACGCAGTATTTT. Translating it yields CASSEGGGTDTQYF.

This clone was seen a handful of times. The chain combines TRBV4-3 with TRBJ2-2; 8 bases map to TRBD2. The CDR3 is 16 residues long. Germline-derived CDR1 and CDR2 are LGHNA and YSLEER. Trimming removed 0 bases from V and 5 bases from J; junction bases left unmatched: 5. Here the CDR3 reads CASSQDPAGETGELFF. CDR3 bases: TGCGCCAGCAGCCAAGATCCAGCGGGGGAAACCGGGGAGCTGTTTTTT.

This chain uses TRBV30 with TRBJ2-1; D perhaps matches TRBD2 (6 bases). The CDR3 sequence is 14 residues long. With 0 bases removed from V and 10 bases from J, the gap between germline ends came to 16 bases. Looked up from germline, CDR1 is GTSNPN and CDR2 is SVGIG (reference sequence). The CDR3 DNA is TGTGCCTGGAGTGTACGCGGGGCCCTGAGGGAGCAGTTCTTC. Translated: CAWSVRGALREQFF.

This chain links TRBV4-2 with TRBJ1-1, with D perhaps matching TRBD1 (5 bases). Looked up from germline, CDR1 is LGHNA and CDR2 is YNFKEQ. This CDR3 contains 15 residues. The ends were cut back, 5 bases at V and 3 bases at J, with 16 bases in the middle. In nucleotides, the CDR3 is TGTGCCAGCAGCATCGAATTCGCCAGGGACACTGAAGCTTTCTTT. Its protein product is CASSIEFARDTEAFF.

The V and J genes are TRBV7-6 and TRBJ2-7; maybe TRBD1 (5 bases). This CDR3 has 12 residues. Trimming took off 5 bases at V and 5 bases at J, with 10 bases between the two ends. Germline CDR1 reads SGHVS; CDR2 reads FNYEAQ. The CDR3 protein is CASSPLTDEQYF. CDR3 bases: TGTGCCAGCAGCCCACTGACAGACGAGCAGTACTTC.

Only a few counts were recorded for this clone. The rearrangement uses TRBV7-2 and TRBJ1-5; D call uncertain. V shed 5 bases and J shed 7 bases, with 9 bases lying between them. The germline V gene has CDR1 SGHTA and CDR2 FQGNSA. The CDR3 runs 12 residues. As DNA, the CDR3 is TGTGCCAGCAGCCGTACATGGCAGCCCCAGCATTTT. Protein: CASSRTWQPQHF.

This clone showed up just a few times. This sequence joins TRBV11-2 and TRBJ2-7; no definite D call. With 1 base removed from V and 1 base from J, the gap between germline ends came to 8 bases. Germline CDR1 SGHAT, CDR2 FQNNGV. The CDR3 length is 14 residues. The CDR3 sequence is CASSLGVRSYEQYF. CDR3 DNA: TGTGCCAGCAGCTTAGGTGTCAGGTCCTACGAGCAGTACTTC.

CDR3 protein: CASSPTRGNTYNEQFF. CDR3 coding DNA: TGTGCCAGCAGTCCGACGCGGGGGAACACCTACAATGAGCAGTTCTTC. The J gene is TRBJ2-1, the V gene TRBV11-3; 7 nucleotides agree with TRBD2. The CDR3 is 16 amino acids. Trimming took 6 bases from V and 2 from J; bases not matched to a gene: 10. CDR1 SGHNT and CDR2 YENEEA come from the germline V gene.

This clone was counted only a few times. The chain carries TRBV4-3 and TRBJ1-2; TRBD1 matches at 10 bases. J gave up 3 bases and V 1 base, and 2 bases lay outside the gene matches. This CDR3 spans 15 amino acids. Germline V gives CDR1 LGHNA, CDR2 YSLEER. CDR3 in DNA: TGCGCCAGCAGCCAAGTGACAGGGGGCGACTATGGCTACACCTTC. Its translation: CASSQVTGGDYGYTF.

CDR3 in DNA: TGTGCCAGCAGTCCCCGTACAGGGAACACTGAAGCTTTCTTT. This encodes CASSPRTGNTEAFF. The gene calls are TRBV27 and TRBJ1-1, with D possibly being TRBD1 (5 bases). Germline CDR1 MNHEY, CDR2 SMNVEV (reference sequence). The CDR3 has 14 amino acids. V lost 5 bases, J lost 1 base, and 11 bases lay in between.

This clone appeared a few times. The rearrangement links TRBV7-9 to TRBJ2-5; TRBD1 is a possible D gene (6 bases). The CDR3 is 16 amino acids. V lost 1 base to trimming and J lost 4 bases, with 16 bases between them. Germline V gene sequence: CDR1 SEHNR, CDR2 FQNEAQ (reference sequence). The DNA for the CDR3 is TGTGCCAGCAGCTTAGGGGTAGGGGGAAGAGGAGAGACCCAGTACTTC. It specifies CASSLGVGGRGETQYF.

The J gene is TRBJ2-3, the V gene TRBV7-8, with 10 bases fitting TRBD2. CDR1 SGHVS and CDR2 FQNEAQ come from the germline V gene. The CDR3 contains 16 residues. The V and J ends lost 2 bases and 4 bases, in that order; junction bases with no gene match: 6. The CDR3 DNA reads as TGTGCCAGCAGCTTAACGCCTAGCGGGGGCCCAGATACGCAGTATTTT. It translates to CASSLTPSGGPDTQYF.

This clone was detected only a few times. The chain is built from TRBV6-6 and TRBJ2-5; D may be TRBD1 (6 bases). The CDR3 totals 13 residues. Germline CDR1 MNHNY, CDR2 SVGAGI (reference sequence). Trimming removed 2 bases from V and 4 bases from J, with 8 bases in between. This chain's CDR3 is CASSYGGAETQYF. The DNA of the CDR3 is TGTGCCAGCAGTTACGGGGGCGCAGAGACCCAGTACTTC.